This T cell receptor (beta chain) was identified during a study of spatial heterogeneity in lung cancer. General study findings and limits: At resection, ubiquitous expanded tumor TCRs appeared in blood more than at follow-up.

Trimming took off 1 base at V and 6 bases at J, with 7 bases between the two ends. The germline V gene encodes CDR1 SGHDN and CDR2 FVKESK. This CDR3 region has 14 residues. Noted time point: sample taken at primary tumor resection. Samples were donated by 72 untreated early-stage non-small cell lung cancer patients. Unsorted whole RNA of tumor, nontumor lung or frozen PBMC was sequenced. Each molecule of TCR cDNA was tagged with one unique molecular identifier. TCRdb reprocessed the 5' RACE reads via MiXCR and lists one record per CDR3 protein. The sample consists of more than 80,000 distinct CDR3 sequences, roughly 12% of them appearing once. This clonotype turned up a few times. The antigen is not known.

The material was PBMCs, obtained at surgery. This TCR was recovered from a male donor with early-stage non-small cell lung cancer. This chain uses TRBV14 with TRBJ1-6; D call uncertain. For the CDR3, the DNA is TGTGCCAGCAGCCAAGGGTTGGCTAATTCACCCCTCCACTTT. Translated: CASSQGLANSPLHF.